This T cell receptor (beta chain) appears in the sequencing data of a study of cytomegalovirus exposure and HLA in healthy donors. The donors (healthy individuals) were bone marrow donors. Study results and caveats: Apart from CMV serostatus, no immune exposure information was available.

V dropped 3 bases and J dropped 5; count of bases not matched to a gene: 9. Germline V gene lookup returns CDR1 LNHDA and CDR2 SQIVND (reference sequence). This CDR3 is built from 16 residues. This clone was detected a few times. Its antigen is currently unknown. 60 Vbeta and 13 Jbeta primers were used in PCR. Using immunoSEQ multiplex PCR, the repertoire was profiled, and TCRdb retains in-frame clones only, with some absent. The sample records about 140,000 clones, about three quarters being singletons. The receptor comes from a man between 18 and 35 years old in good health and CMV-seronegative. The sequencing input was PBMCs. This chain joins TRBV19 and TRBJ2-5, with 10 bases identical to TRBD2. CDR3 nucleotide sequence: TGTGCCAGTAGTATCACTAGCGGGATTTCGGTTGAGACCCAGTACTTC. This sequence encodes CASSITSGISVETQYF.